A selection of T cell receptor beta chains follows, all from one sample in a study of beta chain features in type 1 diabetes. Here immunoSEQ multiplex PCR was the method, and the copy in TCRdb shows in-frame clones only, minus some. Here the sample spans around 200,000 clones, about an eighth being singletons. The sample consisted of central memory CD4+ T cells from blood. These receptors were taken from a young woman in good health. CDR3s include the opening cysteine and the closing phenylalanine or tryptophan. D genes are given only for firm matches. Rows give clone size only sometimes, using once, few, many, or a class for an expanded clone.

V,size,D,J,CDR3,DNA
TRBV6-1,-,-,TRBJ2-1,CASSAGTPYNEQFF,TGTGCCAGCAGTGCCGGGACACCCTACAATGAGCAGTTCTTC
TRBV7-9,few,-,TRBJ2-1,CASSLQRGYEQFF,TGTGCCAGCAGCTTACAACGAGGGTATGAGCAGTTCTTC
TRBV7-9,-,-,TRBJ2-1,CASSSRVICIF,TGTGCCAGCAGCTCCCGGGTTATATGTATCTTC
TRBV10-3,few,TRBD2,TRBJ2-7,CAISESTSVTYEQYF,TGTGCCATCAGTGAGTCAACTAGCGTCACCTACGAGCAGTACTTC
TRBV19,-,TRBD1,TRBJ2-1,CASSLSKGQGPYNEQFF,TGTGCCAGTAGTCTCTCCAAGGGACAGGGCCCCTACAATGAGCAGTTCTTC
TRBV2,few,-,TRBJ1-1,CASERGNTEAFF,TGTGCCAGCGAGCGGGGGAACACTGAAGCTTTCTTT
TRBV28,-,TRBD1,TRBJ2-7,CASRTGPSYEQYF,TGTGCCAGCCGGACAGGACCCTCCTACGAGCAGTACTTC
TRBV30,-,-,TRBJ2-1,CALSRGPYNEQFF,TGTGCCTTATCCAGAGGTCCCTACAATGAGCAGTTCTTC
TRBV27,many,-,TRBJ2-4,CASSRSRAGKNIQYF,TGTGCCAGCAGTCGAAGCAGGGCAGGCAAAAACATTCAGTACTTC
TRBV6-6,few,-,TRBJ2-3,CASSYSNPSTDTQYF,TGTGCCAGCAGTTACAGCAACCCTAGCACAGATACGCAGTATTTT
TRBV20-1,-,-,TRBJ1-5,CSAQGDQPQHF,TGCAGTGCTCAAGGGGATCAGCCCCAGCATTTT
TRBV5-6,many,-,TRBJ2-7,CASSLGSGDYEQYF,TGTGCCAGCAGCTTGGGGTCAGGGGACTACGAGCAGTACTTC
TRBV29-1,few,-,TRBJ2-5,CSVELNRGETQYF,TGCAGCGTTGAATTGAACCGGGGGGAGACCCAGTACTTC
TRBV6-6,few,TRBD2,TRBJ2-1,CASSYRGGYNEQFF,TGTGCCAGCAGTTACAGGGGAGGGTACAATGAGCAGTTCTTC
TRBV6-4,-,-,TRBJ2-3,CASSDELADTQYF,TGTGCCAGCAGTGATGAACTAGCAGATACGCAGTATTTT
TRBV7-6,few,TRBD2,TRBJ2-5,CASSPGGGYQETQYF,TGTGCCAGCAGCCCCGGGGGAGGGTACCAAGAGACCCAGTACTTC
TRBV6-1,few,-,TRBJ1-2,CASSEAVTFGGYTF,TGTGCCAGCAGTGAAGCAGTTACTTTCGGTGGCTACACCTTC
TRBV6-1,-,-,TRBJ1-1,CASKDGLLNTEAFF,TGTGCCAGTAAGGACGGACTATTGAACACTGAAGCTTTCTTT
TRBV7-2,many,TRBD2,TRBJ2-3,CASSPLAGAPTDTQYF,TGTGCCAGCAGCCCCCTAGCGGGAGCCCCTACGGATACGCAGTATTTT
TRBV25-1,-,TRBD1,TRBJ2-5,CASTRQGQETQYF,TGTGCCAGCACCCGACAGGGCCAAGAGACCCAGTACTTC
TRBV14,many,-,TRBJ2-5,CASSQPLRSQYF,TGTGCCAGCAGCCAGCCCCTCCGGTCCCAGTACTTC
TRBV2,-,TRBD1,TRBJ1-5,CASSGGGGLSNQPQHF,TGTGCCAGCAGTGGCGGAGGGGGCCTTAGCAATCAGCCCCAGCATTTT
TRBV5-1,few,TRBD2,TRBJ2-3,CASNLAGGREDTQYF,TGCGCCAGCAACTTAGCGGGAGGGAGAGAAGATACGCAGTATTTT
TRBV25-1,few,TRBD1,TRBJ1-4,CASSEGQGSEKLFF,TGTGCCAGCAGTGAGGGACAGGGGAGTGAAAAACTGTTTTTT
TRBV2,-,TRBD1,TRBJ1-2,CASNRQGGRANYGYTF,TGTGCCAGCAATCGACAGGGTGGGAGAGCTAACTATGGCTACACCTTC
TRBV5-1,few,-,TRBJ1-3,CASSLSPGIAGNTIYF,TGCGCCAGCAGCTTGTCACCAGGGATTGCCGGAAACACCATATATTTT
TRBV29-1,-,TRBD2,TRBJ2-7,CSVRTSGSSYEQYF,TGCAGCGTAAGGACTAGCGGGAGCTCCTACGAGCAGTACTTC
TRBV7-2,-,-,TRBJ1-2,CASSLKPGNLRYGYTF,TGTGCCAGCAGCTTGAAACCGGGAAACCTCCGCTATGGCTACACCTTC
TRBV27,-,-,TRBJ2-7,CASSFSGSHYEQYF,TGTGCCAGCAGTTTCTCGGGGTCTCACTACGAGCAGTACTTC
TRBV5-4,few,TRBD2,TRBJ2-3,CASSSPSGITDTQYF,TGTGCCAGCAGCTCCCCTAGCGGAATCACAGATACGCAGTATTTT
TRBV20-1,few,-,TRBJ1-2,CSAERDYGYTF,TGCAGTGCAGAGAGAGACTATGGCTACACCTTC
TRBV7-3,few,TRBD2,TRBJ2-1,CASSFGLAGLNEQFF,TGTGCCAGCAGCTTTGGACTAGCGGGATTGAATGAGCAGTTCTTC
TRBV4-1,few,-,TRBJ2-7,CASSHSGKGYEQYF,TGCGCCAGCAGCCACTCCGGGAAGGGCTACGAGCAGTACTTC
TRBV6-5,-,TRBD1,TRBJ2-7,CASSRDRGSIGQYF,TGTGCCAGCAGTCGGGACAGGGGGTCAATAGGGCAGTACTTC
TRBV5-4,-,-,TRBJ2-1,CASSLGTGRNYNEQFF,TGTGCCAGCAGCTTGGGGACGGGGAGAAACTACAATGAGCAGTTCTTC
TRBV7-2,-,TRBD1,TRBJ1-4,CASSLATGASEKLFF,TGTGCCAGCAGCTTAGCGACAGGGGCGAGTGAAAAACTGTTTTTT